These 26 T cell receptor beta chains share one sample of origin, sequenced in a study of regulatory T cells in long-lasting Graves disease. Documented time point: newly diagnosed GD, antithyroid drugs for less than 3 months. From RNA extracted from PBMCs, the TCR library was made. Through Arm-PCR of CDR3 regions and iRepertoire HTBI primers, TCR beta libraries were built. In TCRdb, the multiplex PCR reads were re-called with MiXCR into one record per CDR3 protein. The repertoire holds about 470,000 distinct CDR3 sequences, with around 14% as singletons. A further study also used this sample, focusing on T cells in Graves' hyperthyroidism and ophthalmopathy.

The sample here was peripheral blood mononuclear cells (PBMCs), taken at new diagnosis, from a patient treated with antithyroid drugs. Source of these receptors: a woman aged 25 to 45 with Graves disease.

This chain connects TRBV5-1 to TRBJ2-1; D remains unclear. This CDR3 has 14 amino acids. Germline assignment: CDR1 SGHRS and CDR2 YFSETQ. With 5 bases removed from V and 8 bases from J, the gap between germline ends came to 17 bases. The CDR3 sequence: CASRVEVSSHEQFF. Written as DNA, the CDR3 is TGCGCCAGCAGGGTGGAAGTTAGTTCTCATGAGCAGTTCTTC. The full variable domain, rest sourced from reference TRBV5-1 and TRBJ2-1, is KAGVTQTPRYLIKTRGQQVTLSCSPISGHRSVSWYQQTPGQGLQFLFEYFSETQRNKGNFPGRFSGRQFSNSRSEMNVSTLELGDSALYLCASRVEVSSHEQFFGPGTRLTVL.

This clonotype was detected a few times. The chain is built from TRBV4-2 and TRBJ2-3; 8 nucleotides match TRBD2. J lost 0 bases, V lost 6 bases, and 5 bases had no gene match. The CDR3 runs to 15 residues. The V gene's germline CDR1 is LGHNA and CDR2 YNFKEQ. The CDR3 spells CASRGPGGSTDTQYF. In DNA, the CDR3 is TGTGCCAGCAGGGGACCGGGAGGGAGCACAGATACGCAGTATTTT.

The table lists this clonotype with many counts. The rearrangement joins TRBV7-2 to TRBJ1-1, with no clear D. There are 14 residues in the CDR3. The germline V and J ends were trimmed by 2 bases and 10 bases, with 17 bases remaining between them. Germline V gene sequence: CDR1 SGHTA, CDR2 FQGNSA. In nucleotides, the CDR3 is TGTGCCAGCAGCTTACGGGGTTTAGGGAGGAGAGCTTTCTTT. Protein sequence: CASSLRGLGRRAFF.

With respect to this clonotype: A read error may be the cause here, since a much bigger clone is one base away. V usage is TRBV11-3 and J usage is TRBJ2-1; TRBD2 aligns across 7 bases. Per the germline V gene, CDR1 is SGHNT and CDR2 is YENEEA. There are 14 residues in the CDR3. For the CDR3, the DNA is TGTGCCAGCAGCCCTTCCGGGACTACAAATGGGCAGTTCTTC. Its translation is CASSPSGTTNGQFF.

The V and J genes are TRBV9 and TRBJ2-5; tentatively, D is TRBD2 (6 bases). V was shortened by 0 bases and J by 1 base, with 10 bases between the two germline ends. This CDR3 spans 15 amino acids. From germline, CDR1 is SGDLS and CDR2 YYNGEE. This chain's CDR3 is CASSVVGGVQETQYF. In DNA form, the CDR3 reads TGTGCCAGCAGCGTAGTAGGAGGGGTCCAAGAGACCCAGTACTTC.

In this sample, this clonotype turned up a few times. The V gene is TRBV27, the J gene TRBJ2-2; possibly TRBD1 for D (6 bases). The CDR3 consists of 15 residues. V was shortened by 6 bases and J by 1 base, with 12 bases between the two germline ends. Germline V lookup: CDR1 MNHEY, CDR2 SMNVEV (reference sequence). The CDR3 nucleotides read TGTGCCAGCAGAATTACAGGGCTGAACACCGGGGAGCTGTTTTTT. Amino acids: CASRITGLNTGELFF.

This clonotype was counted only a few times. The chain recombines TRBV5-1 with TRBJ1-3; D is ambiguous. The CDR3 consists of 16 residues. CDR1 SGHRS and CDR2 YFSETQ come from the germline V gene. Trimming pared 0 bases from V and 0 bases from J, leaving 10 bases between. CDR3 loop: CASSLVSVNSGNTIYF. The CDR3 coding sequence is TGCGCCAGCAGCTTGGTTTCCGTCAACTCTGGAAACACCATATATTTT.

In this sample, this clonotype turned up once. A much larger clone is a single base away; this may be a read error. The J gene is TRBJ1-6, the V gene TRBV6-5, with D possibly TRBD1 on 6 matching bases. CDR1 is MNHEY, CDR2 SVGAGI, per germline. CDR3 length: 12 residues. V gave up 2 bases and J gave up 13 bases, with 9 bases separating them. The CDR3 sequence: CASSYDRPPLHF. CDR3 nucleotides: TGTGCCAGCAGTTACGACAGGCCTCCCCTCCACTTT.

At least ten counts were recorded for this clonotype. The CDR3 protein is CASSLRGGTTEAFF. The DNA of the CDR3 is TGTGCCAGCAGCTTACGGGGGGGTACCACTGAAGCTTTCTTT. This sequence joins TRBV7-8 and TRBJ1-1, with D perhaps matching TRBD1 (5 bases). The CDR3 covers 14 residues. Germline lookup yields CDR1 SGHVS and CDR2 FQNEAQ. Trimming pared 2 bases from V and 4 bases from J, leaving 11 bases between.

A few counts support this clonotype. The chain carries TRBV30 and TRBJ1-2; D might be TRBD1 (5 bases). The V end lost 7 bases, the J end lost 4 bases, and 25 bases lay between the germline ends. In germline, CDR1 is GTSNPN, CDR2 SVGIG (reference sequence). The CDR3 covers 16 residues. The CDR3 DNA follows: TGTGCCTCACCCCTACCCCCTGAGGGGCTTAGCTATGGCTACACCTTC. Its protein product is CASPLPPEGLSYGYTF.

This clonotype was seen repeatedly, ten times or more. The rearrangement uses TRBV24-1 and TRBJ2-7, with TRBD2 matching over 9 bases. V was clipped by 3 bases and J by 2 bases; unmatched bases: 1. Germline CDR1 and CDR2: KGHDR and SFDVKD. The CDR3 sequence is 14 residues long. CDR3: CATSDGGRAYEQYF. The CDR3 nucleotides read TGTGCCACCAGTGATGGCGGGAGGGCCTACGAGCAGTACTTC.

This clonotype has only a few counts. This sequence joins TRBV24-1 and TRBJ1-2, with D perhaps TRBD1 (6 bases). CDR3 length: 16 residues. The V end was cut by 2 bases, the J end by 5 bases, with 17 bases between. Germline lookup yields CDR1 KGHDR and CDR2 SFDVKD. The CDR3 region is CATSDSRQAARYGYTF. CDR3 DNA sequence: TGTGCCACCAGTGATTCCCGACAGGCGGCCAGGTATGGCTACACCTTC.

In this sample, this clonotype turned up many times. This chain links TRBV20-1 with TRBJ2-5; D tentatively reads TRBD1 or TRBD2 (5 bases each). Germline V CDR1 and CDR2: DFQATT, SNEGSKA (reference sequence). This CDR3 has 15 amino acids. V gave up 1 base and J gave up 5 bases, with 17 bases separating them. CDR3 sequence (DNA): TGCAGTGCTAGAGCCGGTCCCAGGGAGTGGGAGACCCAGTACTTC. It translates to CSARAGPREWETQYF.

The CDR3 region is CASSYRGRSYNYGYTF. The CDR3 nucleotides are TGTGCCAGCAGTTACAGGGGGCGAAGTTATAACTATGGCTACACCTTC. The V and J genes are TRBV28 and TRBJ1-2; 9 bases map to TRBD1. CDR1 MDHEN and CDR2 SYDVKM come from the germline V gene. The CDR3 consists of 16 residues. After removal of 4 bases from V and 1 base from J, the junction contained 7 bases not matched to a gene.

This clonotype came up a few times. The CDR3 sequence is CASSPLAGVLNEQFF. CDR3 in DNA: TGTGCCAGCAGCCCCCTAGCGGGAGTCTTGAATGAGCAGTTCTTC. J is TRBJ2-1 and V is TRBV7-9, with 10 positions matching TRBD2. The germline gives CDR1 SEHNR, CDR2 FQNEAQ (reference sequence). V was clipped by 5 bases and J by 7 bases; unmatched bases: 8. CDR3 length: 15 residues.

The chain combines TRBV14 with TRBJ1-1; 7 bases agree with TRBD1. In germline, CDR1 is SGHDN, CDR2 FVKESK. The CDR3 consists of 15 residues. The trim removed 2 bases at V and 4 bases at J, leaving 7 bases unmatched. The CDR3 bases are TGTGCCAGCAGCCAATACAGGGGCGGGGGCACTGAAGCTTTCTTT. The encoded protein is CASSQYRGGGTEAFF.

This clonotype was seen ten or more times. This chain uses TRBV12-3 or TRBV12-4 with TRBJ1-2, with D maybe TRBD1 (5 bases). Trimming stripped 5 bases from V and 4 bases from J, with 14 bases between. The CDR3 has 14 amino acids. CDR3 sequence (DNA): TGTGCCAGCAGTCCTCTCCCAGGGCTCTATGGCTACACCTTC. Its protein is CASSPLPGLYGYTF.

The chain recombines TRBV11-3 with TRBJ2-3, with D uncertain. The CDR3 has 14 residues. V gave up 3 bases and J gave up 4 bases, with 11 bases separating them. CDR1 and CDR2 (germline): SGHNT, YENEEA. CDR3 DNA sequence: TGTGCCAGCAGCTTGGCCCAAACGCCAGATACGCAGTATTTT. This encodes CASSLAQTPDTQYF.

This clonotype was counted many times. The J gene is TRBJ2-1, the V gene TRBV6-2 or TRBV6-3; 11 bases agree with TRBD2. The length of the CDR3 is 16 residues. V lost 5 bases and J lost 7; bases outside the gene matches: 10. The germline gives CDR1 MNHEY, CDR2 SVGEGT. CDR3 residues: CASSEQLAGAMNEQFF. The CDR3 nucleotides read TGTGCCAGCAGTGAGCAACTAGCGGGGGCTATGAATGAGCAGTTCTTC.

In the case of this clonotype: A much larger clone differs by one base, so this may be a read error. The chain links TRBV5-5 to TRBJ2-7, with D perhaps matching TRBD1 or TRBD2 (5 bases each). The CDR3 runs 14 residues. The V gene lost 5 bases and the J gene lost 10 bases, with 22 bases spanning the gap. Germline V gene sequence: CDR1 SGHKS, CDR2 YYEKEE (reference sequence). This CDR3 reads CASSFRSGAGDQYF. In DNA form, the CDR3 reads TGTGCCAGCAGTTTCCGGAGTGGGGCGGGTGATCAGTACTTC.

The CDR3 DNA is TGTGCCAGCAGCCCGGGGGCGGGAGTGCACTACAATGAGCAGTTCTTC. Protein product: CASSPGAGVHYNEQFF. The chain combines TRBV11-1 with TRBJ2-1, with a possible D match to TRBD2 (7 bases). V lost 5 bases, J lost 3 bases, and 17 bases lay in between. The CDR3 has 16 amino acids. CDR1 SGHAT and CDR2 FQDESV come from the germline V gene (reference sequence).

CDR3 sequence (DNA): TGTGCCACCAGTGATCAACAAGACTTAGAGCAGTTCTTC. It translates to CATSDQQDLEQFF. This chain joins TRBV24-1 and TRBJ2-1; D call uncertain. CDR1 and CDR2 from the germline V gene are KGHDR and SFDVKD. This CDR3 has 13 residues. V lost 3 bases and J 10 bases, leaving 12 bases between the germline ends.

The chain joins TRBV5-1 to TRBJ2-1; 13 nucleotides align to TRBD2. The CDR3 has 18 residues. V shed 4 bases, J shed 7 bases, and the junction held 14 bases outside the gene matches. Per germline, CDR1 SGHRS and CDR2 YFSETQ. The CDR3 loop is CASSAGLAGPGRQNEQFF. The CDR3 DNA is TGCGCCAGCAGCGCGGGACTAGCGGGACCCGGCCGCCAAAATGAGCAGTTCTTC.

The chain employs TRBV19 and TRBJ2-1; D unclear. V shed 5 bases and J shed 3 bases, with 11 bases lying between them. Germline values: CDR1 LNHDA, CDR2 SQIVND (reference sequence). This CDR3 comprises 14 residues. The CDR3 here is CASSPLTYYNEQFF. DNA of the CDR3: TGTGCCAGTAGTCCTTTGACCTACTACAATGAGCAGTTCTTC.

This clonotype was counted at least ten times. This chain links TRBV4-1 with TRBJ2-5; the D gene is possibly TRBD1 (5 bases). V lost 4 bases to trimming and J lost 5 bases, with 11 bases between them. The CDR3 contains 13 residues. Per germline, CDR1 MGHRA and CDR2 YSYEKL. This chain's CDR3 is CASSPRDTETQYF. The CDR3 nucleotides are TGCGCCAGCAGCCCCAGGGATACGGAGACCCAGTACTTC.

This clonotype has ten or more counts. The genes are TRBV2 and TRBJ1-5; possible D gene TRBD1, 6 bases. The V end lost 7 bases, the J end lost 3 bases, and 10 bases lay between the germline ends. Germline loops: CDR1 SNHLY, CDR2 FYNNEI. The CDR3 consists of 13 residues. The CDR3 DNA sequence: TGTGCCAGCAAGTCAGGGGCCAATCAGCCCCAGCATTTT. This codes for CASKSGANQPQHF.